This TCR beta chain was retrieved from a study of human T cells and chemical hapten exposure. Across the whole study: How much TCR each sample yielded varied, mostly because pooled library volumes differed slightly.

Points from the study as a whole: With DPC sensitization, TCRs exceeding 1 in 1000 frequency showed no change. It should be noted that donors had alopecia, so their immune response may differ from healthy people's.

The time point: pre-sensitization, week 0. Treatment indicated: therapeutic diphenylcyclopropenone sensitization with weekly scalp DPC. Total RNA was isolated from whole blood that had not been fractionated. TCRdb re-derived calls from the RACE reads in MiXCR, one entry per CDR3 protein. The sample includes about 300,000 distinct CDR3 sequences, 5% to 6.5% of them seen just once. As for this clonotype: The antigen is not known.

Source: whole blood, taken in connection with sensitization to the hapten diphenylcyclopropenone (DPC). This receptor was taken from a woman under 30 with alopecia areata. Some clones in this sample may be carry-over from other donors' samples.

The CDR3 DNA reads as TGTGCCAGCAGCCCACGGGACTCGTTACCCTACGAGCAGTACTTC. Amino acid sequence: CASSPRDSLPYEQYF. The gene calls are TRBV7-9 and TRBJ2-7; D possibly corresponds to TRBD2 (6 bases). V lost 5 bases to trimming and J lost 2 bases, with 16 bases between them. The CDR3 length is 15 residues. CDR1 is SEHNR and CDR2 is FQNEAQ in the germline V gene (reference sequence).